This is a list of T cell receptor beta chains from one sample in a study of CD8 T cells in ankylosing spondylitis. MiXCR, run by TCRdb on the 5' RACE reads, gives a single entry per CDR3 protein. The sample carries 400,000 to 450,000 distinct CDR3 sequences, roughly 15% recorded once. Source material: blood, either unsorted or a sorted T cell fraction (not recorded which). The source of these receptors is a male donor with ankylosing spondylitis. CDR3s include the opening cysteine and the closing phenylalanine or tryptophan. D genes are given only for firm matches. A row's size may be missing; if present it is once, few, many or a size class.

CDR3 length	clone size	J gene	V gene	D gene	CDR3 DNA	CDR3 protein
15	few	TRBJ1-6	TRBV10-2	-	TGCGCCAGCAGTGACGGGACACATTATAATTCACCCCTCCACTTT	CASSDGTHYNSPLHF
16	once	TRBJ2-5	TRBV5-1	TRBD1	TGCGCCAGCAGCTTGGAGGGCAGGGGGCTTCGGGAGACCCAGTACTTC	CASSLEGRGLRETQYF
13	many	TRBJ1-6	TRBV20-1	-	TGCAGTGCTAGTCGACAGAATAATTCACCCCTCCACTTT	CSASRQNNSPLHF
16	few	TRBJ2-1	TRBV9	TRBD2	TGTGCCAGCAGCAGGGGACTAGCGGAAGACTACAATGAGCAGTTCTTC	CASSRGLAEDYNEQFF
18	many	TRBJ2-5	TRBV20-1	TRBD2	TGCAGTGCTAGAGATCTTGATCTAGCGGGCGGATACCAAGAGACCCAGTACTTC	CSARDLDLAGGYQETQYF
16	few	TRBJ2-2	TRBV6-2/TRBV6-3	-	TGTGCCAGCAGTTACTTGACAGATTCGAACACCGGGGAGCTGTTTTTT	CASSYLTDSNTGELFF
13	-	TRBJ2-7	TRBV12-3/TRBV12-4	-	TGTGCCAGCGGACGGGACAAGTACTACGAGCAGTACTTC	CASGRDKYYEQYF
17	many	TRBJ2-1	TRBV5-1	TRBD2	TGCGCCAGCAGCTTCCAACTAGCGGGAGTTCGCATGGATGAGCAGTTCTTC	CASSFQLAGVRMDEQFF
15	few	TRBJ1-4	TRBV7-8	-	TGTGCCAGCAGAAAGGGGGGGGGCCGAAATGAAAAACTGTTTTTT	CASRKGGGRNEKLFF
12	few	TRBJ1-1	TRBV2	-	TGTGCCAGCAGTGCCTATGTCACTGAAGCTTTCTTT	CASSAYVTEAFF